This entry lists 5 T cell receptor beta chains sequenced from one sample in a study of blood T cells in healthy people across ages. Alongside a J-beta primer mix, a sample-barcoded 5' primer served in a second PCR lasting about 6 to 11 cycles. TCRdb ran MiXCR on the 5' RACE reads and lists one entry per CDR3 protein. The table includes about 1.4 million distinct CDR3 sequences, around 55% detected once. The sequenced sample was blood. These receptors were obtained from a man younger than 35 in good health.

This clonotype was detected once. The rearrangement uses TRBV20-1 and TRBJ2-3; 11 bases align to TRBD2. V lost 5 bases, J lost 4 bases, and 8 bases stayed unmatched. In germline, CDR1 is DFQATT, CDR2 SNEGSKA (reference sequence). The CDR3 consists of 15 residues. The CDR3 protein is CSAVAGGPVADTQYF. Here the CDR3 DNA reads TGCAGTGCTGTAGCGGGAGGGCCGGTGGCAGATACGCAGTATTTT.

This chain joins TRBV7-9 and TRBJ1-1, with D perhaps matching TRBD1 (6 bases). CDR1 SEHNR and CDR2 FQNEAQ come from the germline V gene (reference sequence). There are 18 residues in the CDR3. Trimming removed 4 bases from V and 0 bases from J, with 21 bases in between. The CDR3 DNA sequence: TGTGCCAGCAGCTCACCAGGGGCGTCTTTAACGGTGAACACTGAAGCTTTCTTT. This codes for CASSSPGASLTVNTEAFF. Full variable domain (outside the CDR3, taken from reference TRBV7-9 and TRBJ1-1): DTGVSQNPRHKITKRGQNVTFRCDPISEHNRLYWYRQTLGQGPEFLTYFQNEAQLEKSRLLSDRFSAERPKGSFSTLEIQRTEQGDSAMYLCASSSPGASLTVNTEAFFGQGTRLTVV.

J is TRBJ2-1 and V is TRBV18; D remains ambiguous. The V end was cut by 4 bases, the J end by 6 bases, with 13 bases between. Per germline, CDR1 KGHSH and CDR2 LQKENI. The CDR3 totals 14 residues. CDR3 protein: CASSQGRMGNEQFF. CDR3 in DNA: TGTGCCAGCTCACAGGGTCGAATGGGCAATGAGCAGTTCTTC.

This clonotype was picked up one time. The rearrangement uses TRBV7-9 and TRBJ1-2; D is uncertain. Trimming stripped 5 bases from V and 8 bases from J, with 15 bases between. CDR3 length: 13 amino acids. CDR1 is SEHNR, CDR2 FQNEAQ, per germline (reference sequence). CDR3 region: CASSRADLGGYTF. CDR3 DNA sequence: TGTGCCAGCAGCCGGGCTGATTTGGGCGGCTACACCTTC.

The chain recombines TRBV4-3 with TRBJ2-3, with D possibly TRBD2 on 5 matching bases. CDR1 LGHNA and CDR2 YSLEER come from the germline V gene. This CDR3 spans 15 amino acids. V was cut by 4 bases and J by 0 bases, with 11 bases left in between. DNA of the CDR3: TGCGCCAGCAGCCGACAAAGCGGTAGCACAGATACGCAGTATTTT. Translating it yields CASSRQSGSTDTQYF.